This T cell receptor beta chain appears in the sequencing data of a study of beta chain features in type 1 diabetes. The V gene lost 5 bases and the J gene lost 1 base, with 10 bases spanning the gap. Germline V lookup: CDR1 SGHNT, CDR2 YYREEE (reference sequence). The CDR3 sequence is 14 residues long. Isolated RNA was reverse transcribed in full, so expressed TCRB transcripts were sequenced. Method: immunoSEQ multiplex PCR; TCRdb's copy keeps in-frame clones and lacks some. The sample shows around 500,000 clones, roughly 30% of them seen only once. The chain carries TRBV5-4 and TRBJ2-1; D ambiguous. Sequencing used naive CD4+ T cells from blood. The receptor comes from a man younger than 35 in good health. CDR3 loop: CASSEAASYNEQFF. The CDR3 coding sequence is TGTGCCAGCAGTGAGGCCGCTTCCTACAATGAGCAGTTCTTC.